The 14 T cell receptor beta chains presented below share a single source sample, sequenced in a study of T cells in Graves' hyperthyroidism and ophthalmopathy. Amplification yielded TCR beta CDR3 regions, with RNA transcripts as the source. Researchers ran a first-round RT-PCR on the TCR CDR3 using the HTBI primer set. TCRdb itself ran the multiplex PCR reads through MiXCR, one entry per CDR3 protein. Of about 610,000 distinct CDR3 sequences listed, roughly 14% are singletons. Sequencing was carried out using blood. The receptors come from a woman aged 40-49 years with Graves' ophthalmopathy.

This clonotype came up many times. J is TRBJ1-1 and V is TRBV27; weak D call: TRBD1 (6 bases). Per the germline V gene, CDR1 is MNHEY and CDR2 is SMNVEV (reference sequence). The CDR3 loop spans 13 amino acids. V lost 4 bases, J lost 5 bases, and 11 bases lay in between. CDR3 loop: CASSSSGATEAFF. Here the CDR3 DNA reads TGTGCCAGCAGTTCCTCGGGGGCTACTGAAGCTTTCTTT.

The genes are TRBV4-1 and TRBJ1-3; D not certain. The V and J ends lost 3 bases and 3 bases respectively, with 9 bases between them. Germline loops: CDR1 MGHRA, CDR2 YSYEKL. There are 14 residues in the CDR3. The CDR3 DNA reads as TGCGCCAGCAGCCACCTCCAGATTGGAAACACCATATATTTT. This sequence encodes CASSHLQIGNTIYF.

This clonotype was detected ten times or more. The chain joins TRBV28 to TRBJ1-3, with D perhaps matching TRBD1 (5 bases). This CDR3 is 15 amino acids long. Germline V CDR1 and CDR2: MDHEN, SYDVKM. Trimming took off 2 bases at V and 4 bases at J, with 12 bases between the two ends. The CDR3 spells CASSLRLGAGNTIYF. DNA for the CDR3: TGTGCCAGCAGTTTAAGGTTAGGGGCAGGAAACACCATATATTTT.

This clonotype occurred many times. The rearrangement uses TRBV7-8 and TRBJ2-2; D not certain. This CDR3 comprises 12 residues. The germline gives CDR1 SGHVS, CDR2 FQNEAQ. V shed 6 bases and J shed 5 bases, with 7 bases lying between them. CDR3 nucleotide sequence: TGTGCCAGCAGTTTTATGACCGGGGAGCTGTTTTTT. Translating gives CASSFMTGELFF.

This clonotype occurred many times. The chain recombines TRBV20-1 with TRBJ2-4; D possibly corresponds to TRBD1 (6 bases). The CDR3 is 15 residues long. The V end lost 0 bases, the J end lost 6 bases, and 15 bases lay between the germline ends. Per the germline V gene, CDR1 is DFQATT and CDR2 is SNEGSKA (reference sequence). CDR3 nucleotide sequence: TGCAGTGCTAGAGATTCGAGGGGGAACACAAACATTCAGTACTTC. Its translation: CSARDSRGNTNIQYF.

At least ten counts were recorded for this clonotype. The chain carries TRBV20-1 and TRBJ2-5; 7 bases line up with TRBD1. CDR1 DFQATT and CDR2 SNEGSKA come from the germline V gene (reference sequence). V shed 0 bases, J shed 4 bases, and the junction held 8 bases outside the gene matches. The CDR3 sequence is 15 residues long. This CDR3 reads CSARDRSAGGETQYF. The CDR3 bases are TGCAGTGCTAGAGATAGAAGCGCAGGGGGAGAGACCCAGTACTTC.

This clonotype came up many times. The chain links TRBV7-9 to TRBJ2-7, with 9 bases fitting TRBD1. V lost 2 bases and J lost 2; bases outside the gene matches: 4. The CDR3 is 15 residues long. Per the germline V gene, CDR1 is SEHNR and CDR2 is FQNEAQ (reference sequence). The chain's CDR3 is CASSLRQGETYEQYF. The CDR3 DNA sequence: TGTGCCAGCAGCTTAAGACAGGGGGAAACCTACGAGCAGTACTTC.

This clonotype has a count of ten or more. The J gene is TRBJ2-5, the V gene TRBV28; 13 bases fit TRBD2. Germline-derived CDR1 and CDR2 are MDHEN and SYDVKM. J was trimmed by 3 bases and V by 4 bases; bases with no gene match: 5. CDR3 size: 16 residues. Here the CDR3 DNA reads TGTGCCAGCAGTTCGGGACTAGCGGGGACGAAAGAGACCCAGTACTTC. Amino acid sequence: CASSSGLAGTKETQYF. The whole variable domain, remainder taken from reference TRBV28 and TRBJ2-5, is DVKVTQSSRYLVKRTGEKVFLECVQDMDHENMFWYRQDPGLGLRLIYFSYDVKMKEKGDIPEGYSVSREKKERFSLILESASTNQTSMYLCASSSGLAGTKETQYFGPGTRLLVL.

This clonotype occurred many times. V usage is TRBV30 and J usage is TRBJ2-5, with 8 bases matching TRBD1. CDR3 length: 15 residues. The trim removed 3 bases at V and 4 bases at J, leaving 10 bases unmatched. The germline V gene has CDR1 GTSNPN and CDR2 SVGIG (reference sequence). The CDR3 loop reads CAWSLGQGMGETQYF. CDR3 in DNA: TGTGCCTGGAGCCTAGGACAGGGTATGGGAGAGACCCAGTACTTC.

The rearrangement uses TRBV5-4 and TRBJ1-1; D perhaps matches TRBD1 (6 bases). Germline V gives CDR1 SGHNT, CDR2 YYREEE (reference sequence). The CDR3 consists of 15 residues. V was pared by 5 bases and J by 6 bases, with 20 bases between. This CDR3 reads CASRADPRDNAEAFF. The CDR3 nucleotides read TGTGCCAGCAGGGCCGATCCCCGGGACAATGCTGAAGCTTTCTTT.

This clonotype was seen ten or more times. CDR3 DNA: TGCAGTGCTAGAGATTCGACTAGCGGGCGCGCCGGGGAGCTGTTTTTT. This translates into CSARDSTSGRAGELFF. This chain connects TRBV20-1 to TRBJ2-2; TRBD2 matches 10 bases. CDR3 length: 16 amino acids. The V segment lost 0 bases and the J segment 6 bases; nucleotides outside the gene matches: 7. Germline V gene data show CDR1 as DFQATT and CDR2 as SNEGSKA (reference sequence).

This clonotype was recorded many times. The CDR3 sequence: CASSRGLDTQYF. In DNA, the CDR3 is TGTGCCAGCAGCCGTGGCTTAGATACGCAGTATTTT. V usage is TRBV7-2 and J usage is TRBJ2-3; D is unclear. This CDR3 contains 12 residues. Germline V gene lookup returns CDR1 SGHTA and CDR2 FQGNSA. V shed 5 bases and J shed 5 bases, with 8 bases lying between them.

This clonotype was counted at least ten times. V is TRBV6-2 or TRBV6-3 and J is TRBJ1-2; TRBD1 aligns across 7 bases. The length of the CDR3 is 16 residues. Germline CDR1 is MNHEY and CDR2 is SVGEGT. V shed 2 bases and J 3 bases; nucleotides not matched to a gene: 9. Here the CDR3 DNA reads TGTGCCAGCAGTTACCCGAAGACAACAGGGGACTATGGCTACACCTTC. It specifies CASSYPKTTGDYGYTF.

This clonotype has at least ten counts. The chain uses TRBV10-1 and TRBJ2-7; D uncertain. The CDR3 extends over 14 amino acids. V lost 3 bases and J 5 bases, leaving 14 bases between the germline ends. Per the germline V gene, CDR1 is WNHNN and CDR2 is SYGVQD (reference sequence). This CDR3 is CASSDRHPTDEQYF. The DNA for the CDR3 is TGCGCCAGCAGTGATCGACACCCGACTGACGAGCAGTACTTC.